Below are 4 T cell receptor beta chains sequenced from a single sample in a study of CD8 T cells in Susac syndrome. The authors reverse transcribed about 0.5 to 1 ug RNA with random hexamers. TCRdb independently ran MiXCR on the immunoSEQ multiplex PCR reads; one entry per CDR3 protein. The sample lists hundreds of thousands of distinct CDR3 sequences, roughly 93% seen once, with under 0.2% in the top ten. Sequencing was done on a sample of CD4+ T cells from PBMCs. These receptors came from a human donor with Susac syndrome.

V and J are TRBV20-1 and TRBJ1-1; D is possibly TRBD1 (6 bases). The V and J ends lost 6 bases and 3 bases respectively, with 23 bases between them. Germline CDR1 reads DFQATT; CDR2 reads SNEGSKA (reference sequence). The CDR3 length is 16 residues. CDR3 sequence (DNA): TGCAGTGCCCCAGAACCCGGGGGGCGAAGGGACACTGAAGCTTTCTTT. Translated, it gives CSAPEPGGRRDTEAFF.

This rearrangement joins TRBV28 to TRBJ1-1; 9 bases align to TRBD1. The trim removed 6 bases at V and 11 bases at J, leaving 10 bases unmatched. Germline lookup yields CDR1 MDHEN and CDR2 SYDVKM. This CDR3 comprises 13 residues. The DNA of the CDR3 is TGTGCCAGCAGCCGGGACAGGGTCATCGAGGCTTTCTTT. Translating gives CASSRDRVIEAFF.

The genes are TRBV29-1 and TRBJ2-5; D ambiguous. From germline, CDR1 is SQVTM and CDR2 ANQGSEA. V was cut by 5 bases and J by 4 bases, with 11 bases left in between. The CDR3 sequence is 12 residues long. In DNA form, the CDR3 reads TGCAGCGTTTCGCCCGAAAGAGAGACCCAGTACTTC. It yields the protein CSVSPERETQYF.

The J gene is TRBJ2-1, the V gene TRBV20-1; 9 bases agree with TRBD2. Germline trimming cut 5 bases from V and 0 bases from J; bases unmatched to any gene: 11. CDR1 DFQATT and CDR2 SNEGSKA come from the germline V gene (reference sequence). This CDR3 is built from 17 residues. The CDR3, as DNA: TGCAGTGCTGAACCGGCTAGCGGGACTTACTCCTACAATGAGCAGTTCTTC. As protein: CSAEPASGTYSYNEQFF.